A selection of T cell receptor beta chains follows, all from one sample in a study of blood T cell repertoires in COVID-19. Sequenced by immunoSEQ multiplex PCR; TCRdb stores in-frame clones only, minus some. Of about 230,000 clones detected, nearly 90% appear once; the ten largest clones hold less than 4%. Input material: PBMCs or T cells enriched from blood (not recorded which). The receptor set was obtained from a woman under 40 with acute COVID-19. CDR3s include the opening cysteine and the closing phenylalanine or tryptophan. Each record gives: clone size, D gene, V gene, J gene, CDR3 DNA, CDR3 protein. The D gene is left open where the match is weak. Rows may omit the clone size; those that give it use once, few, many or a size class.

>NA|TRBD1|TRBV9|TRBJ2-7
TGTGCCAGCAGCTCAGGACAGGGGAAAGGGTCCTACGAGCAGTACTTC
CASSSGQGKGSYEQYF
>NA|NA|TRBV5-1|TRBJ1-6
TGCGCCAGCAGCTTGTTCGAGAGGAATTCACCCCTCCACTTT
CASSLFERNSPLHF
>NA|NA|TRBV27|TRBJ2-1
TGTGCCAGCAGTTGGAGACAGGAGAGCTCCTACAATGAGCAGTTCTTC
CASSWRQESSYNEQFF
>once|TRBD1|TRBV9|TRBJ1-2
TGTGCCAGCAGCGTAGATTGGGGCAGGGGGCAAAGTGGCTACACCTTC
CASSVDWGRGQSGYTF
>once|NA|TRBV2|TRBJ1-5
TGTGCCAGCAGTGAAGAGCGAGATAGCAATCAGCCCCAGCATTTT
CASSEERDSNQPQHF
>NA|NA|TRBV5-4|TRBJ2-5
TGTGCCAGCAGCTCGGCTGGCTCAGGGTTCCAAGAGACCCAGTACTTC
CASSSAGSGFQETQYF
>NA|TRBD2|TRBV6-2/TRBV6-3|TRBJ2-3
TGTGCCAGCAGCTCTCTCCGGGGGGGCTCCCCCTCGGATACGCAGTATTTT
CASSSLRGGSPSDTQYF
>NA|NA|TRBV5-1|TRBJ2-7
TGCGCCAGCAGCTTGGCGGCCAGGGACTACGAGCAGTACTTC
CASSLAARDYEQYF
>NA|TRBD1|TRBV2|TRBJ2-1
TGTGCCAGCAAGGGGACAGGGGGCCAGAATGAGCAGTTCTTC
CASKGTGGQNEQFF
>NA|NA|TRBV21-1|TRBJ2-7
TGTGCCAGCAGCAAATCCCCCTCAGGGGGAGAAAACTACGAGCAGTACTTC
CASSKSPSGGENYEQYF
>NA|TRBD1|TRBV5-5|TRBJ2-1
TGTGCCAGCAGCCCCGGGACAGGGGACTACAATGAGCAGTTCTTC
CASSPGTGDYNEQFF
>few|NA|TRBV11-2|TRBJ2-7
TGTGCCAGCAGCTTAGCCAACACCTACGAGCAGTACTTC
CASSLANTYEQYF
>NA|NA|TRBV11-3|TRBJ2-1
TGTGCCAGCAGCACCGCGGGGTATTGGGGGAGCAATGAGCAGTTCTTC
CASSTAGYWGSNEQFF
>once|TRBD1|TRBV14|TRBJ1-4
TGTGCCAGCAGCCAAGGCGACGGGTCAGGGGGTGAAAAACTGTTTTTT
CASSQGDGSGGEKLFF
>NA|NA|TRBV9|TRBJ1-2
TGTGCCAGCAGTACAGGGATCGGCTATGGCTACACCTTC
CASSTGIGYGYTF
>once|NA|TRBV7-9|TRBJ2-2
TGTGCCAGCAGCTTAGACAGGGCGCTGACCGGGGAGCTGTTTTTT
CASSLDRALTGELFF
>NA|NA|TRBV9|TRBJ1-6
TGTGCCAGCAAATCTGGGGCGGATTCACCCCTCCACTTT
CASKSGADSPLHF
>NA|NA|TRBV9|TRBJ1-1
TGTGCCAGCAGCGTAGGCGCAAAAAACACTGAAGCTTTCTTT
CASSVGAKNTEAFF
>once|NA|TRBV28|TRBJ1-1
TGTGCCAGCAGTTTACTGGTCAGCGGGAACACTGAAGCTTTCTTT
CASSLLVSGNTEAFF
>NA|NA|TRBV6-5|TRBJ1-6
TGTGCCAGCAGTTACGGGGCAGTTCTTAATTCACCCCTCCACTTT
CASSYGAVLNSPLHF
>NA|NA|TRBV5-6|TRBJ2-5
TGTGCCAGCAGCTGGGGGGAACAAGAGACCCAGTACTTC
CASSWGEQETQYF
>NA|TRBD1|TRBV2|TRBJ1-6
TGTGCCAGCAGTGAAGGGGGACAGGGGCATTCACCCCTCCACTTT
CASSEGGQGHSPLHF
>NA|NA|TRBV30|TRBJ2-2
TGTGCCTGGAGTTCCCGACCGGCAGGATACACCGGGGAGCTGTTTTTT
CAWSSRPAGYTGELFF
>NA|NA|TRBV7-8|TRBJ1-5
TGTGCCAGCAGCTTAGTAGGGGGCAATCAGCCCCAGCATTTT
CASSLVGGNQPQHF
>NA|TRBD2|TRBV10-3|TRBJ2-1
TGTGCCATCAGTGAGTCGACTCAGGAGCGGGGCTACAATGAGCAGTTCTTC
CAISESTQERGYNEQFF
>NA|NA|TRBV6-5|TRBJ1-5
TGTGCCAGCAGTTTAACAGGGCAATATCAGCCCCAGCATTTT
CASSLTGQYQPQHF
>NA|TRBD1|TRBV5-1|TRBJ2-4
TGCGCCAGCAGCTTGGAGCCCCCGGACAGGGCTGAGAACATTCAGTACTTC
CASSLEPPDRAENIQYF
>NA|NA|TRBV7-3|TRBJ2-1
TGTGCCAGCAGCTTAAACCCCGGGACTTATAGCTCCTACAATGAGCAGTTCTTC
CASSLNPGTYSSYNEQFF
>NA|TRBD1|TRBV19|TRBJ2-7
TGTGCCAGTAGTATCGACGCCGGGACAGGGCCCTACGAGCAGTACTTC
CASSIDAGTGPYEQYF
>NA|NA|TRBV28|TRBJ1-6
TGTGCCAGCACCGTCGGGGGTAGGCTAGGAAGGTCACCCCTCCACTTT
CASTVGGRLGRSPLHF
>NA|NA|TRBV7-2|TRBJ1-5
TGTGCCAGCAGCTACAGCGGCAGGATAAATCAGCCCCAGCATTTT
CASSYSGRINQPQHF
>NA|NA|TRBV21-1|TRBJ1-6
TGTGCCAGCAGCAAAGTAGAGGGGGCGTTGTGGTCACCCCTCCACTTT
CASSKVEGALWSPLHF
>NA|NA|TRBV27|TRBJ1-2
TGTGCCAGCAAAACTGCGGCGGGCGACTATGGCTACACCTTC
CASKTAAGDYGYTF
>NA|NA|TRBV5-5|TRBJ1-1
TGTGCCAGCAGCCCCACTAGTGCACGGCGGAACACTGAAGCTTTCTTT
CASSPTSARRNTEAFF
>NA|NA|TRBV6-4|TRBJ2-6
TGTGCCAGCAGTGAAGGGGCTGGGGCCAACGTCCTGACTTTC
CASSEGAGANVLTF
>NA|NA|TRBV3-1/TRBV3-2|TRBJ1-6
TGTGCCAGCAGCCAAAACAGGGATTCACCCCTCCACTTT
CASSQNRDSPLHF
>few|NA|TRBV12-2|TRBJ1-5
TGTGCAAGTCGCTCCCCGGACAGGGGGCCTCACTGCAATCAGCCCCAGCATTTT
CASRSPDRGPHCNQPQHF
>NA|NA|TRBV10-3|TRBJ1-6
TGTGCCACCCGGGACATCTCCTATAATTCACCCCTCCACTTT
CATRDISYNSPLHF
>NA|TRBD1|TRBV6-5|TRBJ2-5
TGTGCCAGCAGAACCCAGGGGGCGTCCCAGGAGACCCAGTACTTC
CASRTQGASQETQYF
>NA|TRBD1|TRBV6-5|TRBJ1-5
TGTGCCAGCACCGGACAGGCACAGTACAATCAGCCCCAGCATTTT
CASTGQAQYNQPQHF
>once|TRBD1|TRBV2|TRBJ1-4
TGTGCCAGCAGTGCGGGACAGACTAATGAAAAACTGTTTTTT
CASSAGQTNEKLFF
>NA|TRBD1|TRBV7-9|TRBJ1-5
TGTGCCAGCAGCTTAGGACAGGGGATTCATCAGCCCCAGCATTTT
CASSLGQGIHQPQHF
>NA|NA|TRBV28|TRBJ2-7
TGTGCCAGCACCGCCGATGACAGAAATACCTACGAGCAGTACTTC
CASTADDRNTYEQYF
>once|NA|TRBV7-9|TRBJ1-6
TGTGCCAGCAGCGCCTGGGGGGAGAGCTCCTATAATTCACCCCTCCACTTT
CASSAWGESSYNSPLHF
>NA|TRBD2|TRBV2|TRBJ2-5
TGTGCCAGCAGACGTGGGCTAGCGGGGGGGATAGGTCAAGAGACCCAGTACTTC
CASRRGLAGGIGQETQYF
>NA|NA|TRBV19|TRBJ2-1
TGTGCCAGTACCGAACCCTCCCGCCGAGGGGGTGAGCAGTTCTTC
CASTEPSRRGGEQFF
>NA|TRBD1|TRBV28|TRBJ1-5
TGTGCCAGCAGTTTAATGGGACAGGGGGTCCCGAATCAGCCCCAGCATTTT
CASSLMGQGVPNQPQHF
>NA|TRBD2|TRBV27|TRBJ2-7
TGTGCCAGCAGTTTACGCGGGGGGCCGTACGAGCAGTACTTC
CASSLRGGPYEQYF